This T cell receptor beta chain was sequenced for a study of identical twins. TCRdb reanalysed the 5' RACE reads using MiXCR and keeps one entry per CDR3 protein. This sample has 1.5 million to 2 million distinct CDR3 sequences; about 31% occur once, and the top ten carry less than 0.35%. This CDR3 is built from 14 residues. Trimming shortened V by 2 bases and J by 5 bases, and 13 bases separated the two germline ends. CDR1 and CDR2 (germline): SGHAT, FQNNGV. The source of this sequence is a newborn girl in good health. The sample consisted of cord blood. This chain connects TRBV11-2 to TRBJ2-7; D call uncertain. The CDR3 sequence is CASSLTPGFHEQYF. CDR3 sequence (DNA): TGTGCCAGCAGCTTAACCCCAGGCTTCCACGAGCAGTACTTC.